This TCR beta chain was identified during a study of regulatory T cells in long-lasting Graves disease. Study in general: Graves' patients, diagnosed recently, had received antithyroid drugs under 3 months.

This clonotype was seen many times. The target antigen is unknown. Arm-PCR of CDR3 regions and iRepertoire HTBI primers were used to build TCR beta libraries. TCRdb passed the multiplex PCR reads through MiXCR, listing each CDR3 protein once. The table records about 530,000 distinct CDR3 sequences, around 16% of them present only once. General study results and limits: The study examined only peripheral blood, not thyroid tissue.

Time point reported: newly diagnosed GD, antithyroid drugs for less than 3 months. With RNA extracted from PBMCs as input, the TCR library was made. The same specimen was also included in a second study, on T cells in Graves' hyperthyroidism and ophthalmopathy. That paper notes: The study used the HTBI primer set for a first-round RT-PCR of the TCR CDR3.

The receptor was isolated from a woman aged 35-60 years with Graves disease. The sequences come from peripheral blood mononuclear cells (PBMCs), collected at new diagnosis, from a patient treated with antithyroid drugs.

The CDR3 nucleotides are TGTGCCAGCAGCCGAATCCGGGACGGAAACATTCAGTACTTC. This encodes CASSRIRDGNIQYF. The rearrangement links TRBV7-8 to TRBJ2-4; D may match TRBD1 or TRBD2 (5 bases each). Trimming removed 5 bases from V and 6 bases from J, with 14 bases in between. Germline-derived CDR1 and CDR2 are SGHVS and FQNEAQ. The CDR3 is 14 amino acids. Full variable domain (rest looked up from reference TRBV7-8 and TRBJ2-4): GAGVSQSPRYKVAKRGQDVALRCDPISGHVSLFWYQQALGQGPEFLTYFQNEAQLDKSGLPSDRFFAERPEGSVSTLKIQRTQQEDSAVYLCASSRIRDGNIQYFGAGTRLSVL.